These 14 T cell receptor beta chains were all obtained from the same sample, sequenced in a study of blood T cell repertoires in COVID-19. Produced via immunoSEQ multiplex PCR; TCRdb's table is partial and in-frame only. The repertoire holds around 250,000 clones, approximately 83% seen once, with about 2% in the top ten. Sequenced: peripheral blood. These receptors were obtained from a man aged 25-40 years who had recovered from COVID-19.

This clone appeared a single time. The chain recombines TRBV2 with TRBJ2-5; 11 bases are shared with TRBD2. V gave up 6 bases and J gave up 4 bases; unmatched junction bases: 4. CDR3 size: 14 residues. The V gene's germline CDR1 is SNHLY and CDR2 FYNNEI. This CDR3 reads CASSLAGGGETQYF. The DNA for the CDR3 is TGTGCCAGCAGCCTAGCGGGGGGAGGAGAGACCCAGTACTTC. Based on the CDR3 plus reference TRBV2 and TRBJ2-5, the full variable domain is EPEVTQTPSHQVTQMGQEVILRCVPISNHLYFYWYRQILGQKVEFLVSFYNNEISEKSEIFDDQFSVERPDGSNFTLKIRSTKLEDSAMYFCASSLAGGGETQYFGPGTRLLVL.

This chain's CDR3 is CASSQSLAGGPGELFF. In DNA, the CDR3 is TGTGCCAGCAGCCAATCACTAGCGGGGGGGCCCGGGGAGCTGTTTTTT. This rearrangement joins TRBV3-1 (or the pseudogene TRBV3-2) to TRBJ2-2, with 13 positions matching TRBD2. Trimming cost V 2 bases and J 6 bases; bases outside gene matches: 3. The CDR3 consists of 16 residues. Germline CDR1 is LGHDT and CDR2 is YNNKEL (reference sequence).

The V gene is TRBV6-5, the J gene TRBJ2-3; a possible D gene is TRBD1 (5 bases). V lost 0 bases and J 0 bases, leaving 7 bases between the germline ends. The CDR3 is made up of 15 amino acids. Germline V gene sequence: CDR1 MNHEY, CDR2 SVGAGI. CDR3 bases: TGTGCCAGCAGTTACTCGGGGCTTAGCACAGATACGCAGTATTTT. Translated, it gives CASSYSGLSTDTQYF.

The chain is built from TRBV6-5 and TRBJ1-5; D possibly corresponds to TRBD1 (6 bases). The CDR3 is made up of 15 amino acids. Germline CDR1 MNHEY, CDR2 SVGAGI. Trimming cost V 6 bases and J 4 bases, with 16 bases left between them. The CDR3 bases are TGTGCCAGCAGGTCGGCAGGGGTTGCGAATCAGCCCCAGCATTTT. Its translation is CASRSAGVANQPQHF.

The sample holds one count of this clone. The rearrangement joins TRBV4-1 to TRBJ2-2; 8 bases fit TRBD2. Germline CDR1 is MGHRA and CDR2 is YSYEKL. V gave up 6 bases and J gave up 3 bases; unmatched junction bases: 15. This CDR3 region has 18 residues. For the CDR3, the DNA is TGCGCCAGCAGTGCACCTCGCGCGGGGGGTGGGGACACCGGGGAGCTGTTTTTT. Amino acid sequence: CASSAPRAGGGDTGELFF.

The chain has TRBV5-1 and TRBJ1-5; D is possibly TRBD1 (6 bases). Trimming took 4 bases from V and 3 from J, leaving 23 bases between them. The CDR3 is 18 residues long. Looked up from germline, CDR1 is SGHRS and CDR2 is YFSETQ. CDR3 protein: CASSPLGVPGEVNQPQHF. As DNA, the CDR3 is TGCGCCAGCAGCCCCCTGGGGGTTCCAGGGGAAGTCAATCAGCCCCAGCATTTT.

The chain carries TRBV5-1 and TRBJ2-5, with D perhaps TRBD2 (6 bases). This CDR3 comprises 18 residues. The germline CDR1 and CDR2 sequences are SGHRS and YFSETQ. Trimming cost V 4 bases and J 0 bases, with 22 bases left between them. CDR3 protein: CASSTGGGEGSYQETQYF. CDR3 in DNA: TGCGCCAGCAGCACCGGAGGAGGGGAAGGGAGTTACCAAGAGACCCAGTACTTC.

In DNA form, the CDR3 reads TGTGCCAGCAGCCAAGCTGACAGGGAGTCAGTTGGCTACACCTTC. This gives the protein CASSQADRESVGYTF. This sequence joins TRBV7-9 and TRBJ1-2; 7 nucleotides align to TRBD1. Germline lookup yields CDR1 SEHNR and CDR2 FQNEAQ (reference sequence). The CDR3 is 15 amino acids. V shed 5 bases and J 7 bases; nucleotides not matched to a gene: 13.

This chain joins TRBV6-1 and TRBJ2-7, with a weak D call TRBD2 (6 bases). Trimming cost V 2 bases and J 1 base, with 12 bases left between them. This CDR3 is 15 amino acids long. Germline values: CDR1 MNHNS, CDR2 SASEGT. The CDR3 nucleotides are TGTGCCAGCAGTGAACTGGGGACTGGGTCCTACGAGCAGTACGTC. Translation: CASSELGTGSYEQYV.

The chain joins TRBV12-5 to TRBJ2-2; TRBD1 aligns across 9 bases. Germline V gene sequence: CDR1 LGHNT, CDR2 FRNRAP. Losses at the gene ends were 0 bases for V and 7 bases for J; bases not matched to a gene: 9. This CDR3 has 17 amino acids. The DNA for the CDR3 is TGTGCTAGTGGTTTGGTCAGTCGGGGACAGGGTGGCGGGGAGCTGTTTTTT. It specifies CASGLVSRGQGGGELFF.

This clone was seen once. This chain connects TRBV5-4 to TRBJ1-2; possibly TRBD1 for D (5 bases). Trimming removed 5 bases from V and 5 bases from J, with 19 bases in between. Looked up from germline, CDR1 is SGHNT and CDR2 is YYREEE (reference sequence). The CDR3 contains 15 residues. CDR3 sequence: CASSSGRGTVYGYTF. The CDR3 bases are TGTGCCAGCAGTTCAGGTCGGGGGACGGTATATGGCTACACCTTC.

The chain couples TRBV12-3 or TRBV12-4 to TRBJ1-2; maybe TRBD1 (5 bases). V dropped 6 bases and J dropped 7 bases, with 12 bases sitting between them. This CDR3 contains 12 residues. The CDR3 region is CASSSGGRGYTF. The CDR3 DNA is TGTGCCAGCAGCTCCGGGGGACGTGGCTACACCTTC.

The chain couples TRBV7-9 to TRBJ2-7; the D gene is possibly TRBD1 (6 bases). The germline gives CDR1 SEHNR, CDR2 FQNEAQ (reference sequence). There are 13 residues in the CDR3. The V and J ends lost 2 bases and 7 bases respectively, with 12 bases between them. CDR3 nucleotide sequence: TGTGCCAGCAGCTTAATACAGGGAGCAGAGCAGTACGTC. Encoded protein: CASSLIQGAEQYV.

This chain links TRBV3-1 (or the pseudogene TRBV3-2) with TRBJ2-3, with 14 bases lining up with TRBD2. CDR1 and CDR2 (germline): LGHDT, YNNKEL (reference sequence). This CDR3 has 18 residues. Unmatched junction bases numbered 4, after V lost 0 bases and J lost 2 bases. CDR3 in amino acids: CASSQDRLAGGITDTQYF. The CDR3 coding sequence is TGTGCCAGCAGCCAAGACCGACTAGCGGGGGGGATCACAGATACGCAGTATTTT.